One sample yielded the 2 T cell receptor beta chains listed below, sequenced in a study of blood T cells in healthy people across ages. Primers used in a second PCR of roughly 6 to 11 cycles were a sample-barcoded 5' primer and a J-beta primer mix. TCRdb itself ran the 5' RACE reads through MiXCR, one entry per CDR3 protein. The table shows 920,000 or so distinct CDR3 sequences, with more than 35% occurring only once. The sequencing sample was made of blood. The receptors originated from a woman in her sixties in good health.

The chain recombines TRBV27 with TRBJ1-2; D perhaps matches TRBD1 (6 bases). The CDR3 covers 14 residues. Germline CDR1 reads MNHEY; CDR2 reads SMNVEV (reference sequence). Trimming took off 7 bases at V and 2 bases at J, with 14 bases between the two ends. The CDR3 sequence is CASKTSQGNYGYTF. CDR3 sequence (DNA): TGTGCCAGCAAGACCTCACAGGGAAACTATGGCTACACCTTC.

The chain couples TRBV10-2 to TRBJ2-1; 11 bases map to TRBD2. Germline V gene sequence: CDR1 WSHSY, CDR2 SAAADI. With 6 bases clipped from V and 2 bases from J, the junction kept 6 bases outside the gene matches. The CDR3 loop spans 16 amino acids. In DNA, the CDR3 is TGCGCCAGCAGCGAGCTAGCGGGAGGTCCCTACAATGAGCAGTTCTTC. Translation gives CASSELAGGPYNEQFF.